Presented here are 10 T cell receptor beta chains from one specimen sequenced in a study of OX40 agonist ivuxolimab in advanced cancers. Library prep was done by the immunoSEQ multiplex PCR assay. Not all clones reach the TCRdb copy of this immuneACCESS table, which keeps in-frame sequences only. Checked studies attribute under half of the gap to unresolved V genes and leave the rest unexplained. This sample lists about 83,000 clones; 65% to 90% were detected once. Together, the top ten hold 0.6% to 0.8% of the sample. The sample here was CD4+ or CD8+ T cells sorted from blood, taken in a trial of the OX40 agonist ivuxolimab. Receptors originate from an adult with an advanced solid tumor such as melanoma, head and neck, liver or kidney cancer.

The chain joins TRBV25-1 to TRBJ2-1, with D possibly TRBD2 on 7 matching bases. Trimming stripped 3 bases from V and 5 bases from J, with 17 bases between. CDR1 and CDR2 from the germline V gene are MGHDK and SYGVNS. The CDR3 has 16 residues. CDR3 DNA: TGTGCCAGCAGTGAGTCGGGGCGGGGGCCTAACAATGAGCAGTTCTTC. This translates into CASSESGRGPNNEQFF.

The chain has TRBV11-1 and TRBJ2-7; D gene unclear. The CDR3 has 11 amino acids. The ends were cut back, 6 bases at V and 3 bases at J, with 6 bases in the middle. Germline V lookup: CDR1 SGHAT, CDR2 FQDESV (reference sequence). CDR3 coding DNA: TGTGCCAGCAGTTCAATCTACGAGCAGTACTTC. Its translation: CASSSIYEQYF. Supplemented by reference TRBV11-1 and TRBJ2-7, the full variable domain reads EAEVAQSPRYKITEKSQAVAFWCDPISGHATLYWYRQILGQGPELLVQFQDESVVDDSQLPKDRFSAERLKGVDSTLKIQPAELGDSAMYLCASSSIYEQYFGPGTRLTVT.

This clone has a single count. Here the CDR3 reads CASSHTGHSGGYTF. The DNA of the CDR3 is TGTGCCAGCAGTCACACAGGGCATTCGGGTGGCTACACCTTC. The V call is TRBV14, the J call TRBJ1-2, with TRBD1 as a possible D gene (6 bases). Germline V lookup: CDR1 SGHDN, CDR2 FVKESK. The CDR3 runs to 14 residues. The V end lost 6 bases, the J end lost 7 bases, and 18 bases lay between the germline ends.

The V gene is TRBV7-8, the J gene TRBJ1-1; tentative D call: TRBD1 (5 bases). CDR1 is SGHVS, CDR2 FQNEAQ, per germline. This CDR3 comprises 14 residues. With 3 bases removed from V and 4 bases from J, the gap between germline ends came to 12 bases. DNA for the CDR3: TGTGCCAGCAGCTTCGGTCAGGGAGGCACTGAAGCTTTCTTT. Translated, it gives CASSFGQGGTEAFF.

This chain joins TRBV2 and TRBJ2-3; D gene uncertain. CDR3 length: 15 residues. Trimming took off 3 bases at V and 0 bases at J, with 10 bases between the two ends. Germline-derived CDR1 and CDR2 are SNHLY and FYNNEI. CDR3 bases: TGTGCCAGCAGTGACTTGCCCTCTAGCACAGATACGCAGTATTTT. It codes for CASSDLPSSTDTQYF.

The rearrangement uses TRBV13 and TRBJ2-6; 10 bases are shared with TRBD2. The V segment lost 5 bases and the J segment 0 bases; nucleotides outside the gene matches: 7. Germline loops: CDR1 PRHDT, CDR2 FYEKMQ (reference sequence). CDR3 size: 18 residues. The CDR3 region is CASSTGLAFGSGANVLTF. The CDR3 DNA sequence: TGTGCCAGCAGCACGGGACTAGCGTTCGGCTCTGGGGCCAACGTCCTGACTTTC. Together with reference TRBV13 and TRBJ2-6, the CDR3 gives the full variable domain: AAGVIQSPRHLIKEKRETATLKCYPIPRHDTVYWYQQGPGQDPQFLISFYEKMQSDKGSIPDRFSAQQFSDYHSELNMSSLELGDSALYFCASSTGLAFGSGANVLTFGAGSRLTVL.

V is TRBV6-6 and J is TRBJ2-7; 8 positions agree with TRBD1. The V and J ends lost 8 bases and 1 base, in that order; junction bases with no gene match: 4. The CDR3 is 13 residues long. Per the germline V gene, CDR1 is MNHNY and CDR2 is SVGAGI (reference sequence). CDR3 sequence: CASGGQESYEQYF. CDR3 sequence (DNA): TGTGCCAGCGGGGGACAGGAGTCCTACGAGCAGTACTTC.

The chain carries TRBV7-9 and TRBJ2-7; 9 bases are shared with TRBD2. The CDR3 loop spans 13 amino acids. Germline CDR1 SEHNR, CDR2 FQNEAQ (reference sequence). The ends lost 4 bases at V and 5 bases at J; junction bases unmatched: 3. The CDR3 nucleotides read TGTGCCAGCAGCTCCGCGGGAGGGCACGAGCAGTACTTC. Its protein is CASSSAGGHEQYF.

This clone was seen a handful of times. The V and J genes are TRBV19 and TRBJ1-5; D ambiguous. The CDR3 length is 13 residues. Germline assignment: CDR1 LNHDA and CDR2 SQIVND (reference sequence). Trimming stripped 5 bases from V and 7 bases from J, with 12 bases between. The CDR3 loop reads CASSQQQEQPQHF. The CDR3 nucleotides are TGTGCCAGTAGTCAGCAGCAGGAGCAGCCCCAGCATTTT.

This chain connects TRBV9 to TRBJ1-6; D gene ambiguous. V was cut by 1 base and J by 10 bases, with 9 bases left in between. The CDR3 extends over 13 amino acids. Looked up from germline, CDR1 is SGDLS and CDR2 is YYNGEE. The CDR3 here is CASSVQERSPLHF. The DNA of the CDR3 is TGTGCCAGCAGCGTACAGGAGAGATCACCCCTCCACTTT. The whole variable domain, remainder taken from reference TRBV9 and TRBJ1-6, is DSGVTQTPKHLITATGQRVTLRCSPRSGDLSVYWYQQSLDQGLQFLIQYYNGEERAKGNILERFSAQQFPDLHSELNLSSLELGDSALYFCASSVQERSPLHFGNGTRLTVT.